This TCR beta chain is from a study of OX40 agonist ivuxolimab in advanced cancers. Study background: Intravenous ivuxolimab at 0.01 to 10 mg/kg was given to patients every 2 weeks.

A remark on this clone: Its specificity is not known.

TCRdb's table, derived via immunoSEQ multiplex PCR, lists solely in-frame clones and lacks some. Counted here are roughly 28,000 clones, 80% to 85% occurring once; the ten biggest clones make up approximately 20%. Blood was sampled at baseline, cycle 4 day 1, and cycle 7 day 1. Trimming cost V 4 bases and J 4 bases, with 11 bases left between them. Looked up from germline, CDR1 is SGHTA and CDR2 is FQGNSA. CDR3 length: 13 amino acids. General study points: Relative to CD4+, CD8+ T cells held more expanded clones on average.

This receptor was obtained from an adult with an advanced solid tumor such as melanoma, head and neck, liver or kidney cancer. The source material was CD4+ or CD8+ T cells sorted from blood, sampled in a trial of the OX40 agonist ivuxolimab. The chain is built from TRBV7-2 and TRBJ2-7; D gene uncertain. CDR3 sequence: CASSSSGGYEQYF. The CDR3 bases are TGTGCCAGCAGCTCATCGGGCGGTTACGAGCAGTACTTC.